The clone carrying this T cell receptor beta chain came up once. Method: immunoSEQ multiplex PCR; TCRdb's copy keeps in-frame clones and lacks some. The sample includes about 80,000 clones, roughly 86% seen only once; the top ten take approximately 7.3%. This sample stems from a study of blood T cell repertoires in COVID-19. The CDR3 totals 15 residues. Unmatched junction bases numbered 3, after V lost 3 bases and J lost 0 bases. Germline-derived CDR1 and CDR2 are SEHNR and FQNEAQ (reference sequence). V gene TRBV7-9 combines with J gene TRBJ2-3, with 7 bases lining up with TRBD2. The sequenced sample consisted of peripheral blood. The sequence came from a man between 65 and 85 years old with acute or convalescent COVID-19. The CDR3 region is CASSLTSSSTDTQYF. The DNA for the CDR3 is TGTGCCAGCAGCTTGACTAGCAGTAGCACAGATACGCAGTATTTT.